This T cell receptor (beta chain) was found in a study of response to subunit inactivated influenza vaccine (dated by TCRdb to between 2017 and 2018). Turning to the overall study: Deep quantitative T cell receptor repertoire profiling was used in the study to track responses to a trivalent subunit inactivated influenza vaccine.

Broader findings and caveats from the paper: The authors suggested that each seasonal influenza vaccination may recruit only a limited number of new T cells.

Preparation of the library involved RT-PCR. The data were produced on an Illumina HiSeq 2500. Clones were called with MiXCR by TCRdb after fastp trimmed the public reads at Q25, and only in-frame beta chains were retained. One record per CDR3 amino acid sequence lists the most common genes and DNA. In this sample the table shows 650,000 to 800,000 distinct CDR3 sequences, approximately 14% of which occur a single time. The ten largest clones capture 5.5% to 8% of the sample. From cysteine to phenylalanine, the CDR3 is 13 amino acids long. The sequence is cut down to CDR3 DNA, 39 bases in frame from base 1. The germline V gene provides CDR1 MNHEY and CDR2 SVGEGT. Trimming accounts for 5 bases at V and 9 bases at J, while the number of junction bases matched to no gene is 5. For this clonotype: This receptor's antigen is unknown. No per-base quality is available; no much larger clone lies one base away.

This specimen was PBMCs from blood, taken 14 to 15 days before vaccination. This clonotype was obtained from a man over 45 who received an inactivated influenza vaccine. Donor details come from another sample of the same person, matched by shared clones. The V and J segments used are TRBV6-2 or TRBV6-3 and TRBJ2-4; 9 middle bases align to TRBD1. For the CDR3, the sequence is CASSGQGLGIQYF. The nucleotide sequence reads TGTGCCAGCAGTGGACAGGGGTTGGGCATTCAGTACTTC.